This T cell receptor beta chain was documented in a study of shared clonotypes between healthy human individuals. The CDR3 covers 15 residues. Authors' methods: ImmunoSEQ output lacked quality scores and full-length reads, limiting matched filtering. Produced via immunoSEQ multiplex PCR; TCRdb's table is partial and in-frame only. The V and J calls and clone size were taken over from that table, and D and trimming were inferred from the DNA. The data show some 1,400,000 clones, roughly 96% seen once. The chain has TRBV21-1 and TRBJ2-2; no DNA check was done on the table's D call, TRBD2. TRBV21-1 is described as a pseudogene. Sample: naive CD4+ T cells sorted from blood. Indicated subset: CD45RA+ positively selected. This receptor was obtained from a man aged 25 to 40 in good health. The CDR3 spells CASIAGKANTGELFF. The CDR3 DNA reads TGTGCCAGCATAGCCGGGAAAGCGAACACCGGGGAGCTGTTTTTT.